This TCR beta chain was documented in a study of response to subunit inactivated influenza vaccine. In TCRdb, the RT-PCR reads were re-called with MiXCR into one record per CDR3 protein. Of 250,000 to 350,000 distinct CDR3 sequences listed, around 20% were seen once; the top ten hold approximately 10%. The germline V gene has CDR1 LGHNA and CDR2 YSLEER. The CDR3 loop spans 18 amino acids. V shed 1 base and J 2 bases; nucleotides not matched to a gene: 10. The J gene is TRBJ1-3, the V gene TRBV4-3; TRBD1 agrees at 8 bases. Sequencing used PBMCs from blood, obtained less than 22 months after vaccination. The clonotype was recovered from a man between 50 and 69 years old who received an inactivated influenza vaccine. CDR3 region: CASSQGREQTGAGNTIYF. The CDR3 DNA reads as TGCGCCAGCAGCCAAGGACGAGAACAGACAGGGGCTGGAAACACCATATATTTT.